This T cell receptor beta chain was documented in a study of Ad26.COV2.S vaccination and SARS-CoV-2 variants. Using immunoSEQ multiplex PCR, the repertoire was profiled, and TCRdb retains in-frame clones only, with some absent. Here the sample spans about 440,000 clones, around 90% being singletons. This clone was seen more than once but under ten times. Its matching antigen is unknown. General observations from the study: The placebo group had lower spike-specific TCR breadth than the vaccine recipients did.

Regarding treatment: 19 received Ad26.COV2.S at low or high dose, single or two shots; roughly five received placebo; per-sample allocation not given. The investigators took samples on day 63 after the first vaccine or placebo injection. Recruitment in Boston yielded a donor of adult age, 18-55 years. V lost 5 bases, J lost 0 bases, and 18 bases stayed unmatched. The CDR3 covers 19 residues. Germline V gives CDR1 PRHDT, CDR2 FYEKMQ (reference sequence). The chain carries TRBV13 and TRBJ1-1; 7 bases match TRBD1. Sequencing was performed on peripheral blood, taken in a trial of Ad26.COV2.S vaccine versus placebo. This clonotype originated in a person aged 18-60 years who received the Ad26.COV2.S COVID-19 vaccine or a placebo. The CDR3 sequence: CASSPESSNQGGMNTEAFF. DNA for the CDR3: TGTGCCAGCAGCCCGGAGTCTTCGAACCAGGGGGGCATGAACACTGAAGCTTTCTTT.